This section outlines one T cell receptor beta chain sequence together with its context. This clonotype appeared many times. Its antigen is unknown. Per-nucleotide qualities are absent, and no much larger clonotype sits a single base away. The germline V and J ends show losses of 0 bases and 6 bases respectively, and no gene match explains 7 bases of the junction. Including cysteine and phenylalanine, the CDR3 has 16 amino acids. Only the CDR3 region is kept as DNA, spanning 48 bases read in frame from base 1. Based on the germline V gene, the CDR1 and CDR2 sequences are MDHEN and SYDVKM. Only healthy Caucasian donors were included. The twin cohort consisted of three pairs of female monozygotic twins, all aged about 18 to 29 years. CD4+ and CD8+ T cell populations were isolated with positive isolation kits from Invitrogen. This sample stems from a study of identical twins (dated by TCRdb to 2015 to 2016). General notes on the study: The study deep-sequenced TCR alpha and beta repertoires from monozygotic twins, unrelated adults of various ages and cord blood to test whether fetal clonotypes persist. To rule out contamination, the twin experiments were replicated at different times with different library preparation protocols.

Overall study outcomes, separate from this receptor: Excess twin sharing in beta out-of-frame sequences was weaker because fewer shared sequences lowered the signal-to-noise ratio. Compared with coincidental sharing between unrelated individuals, out-of-frame TCR alpha sequences shared between twins had an excess of sequences with low generation probability. In monozygotic twins, out-of-frame TCR alpha sharing was systematically underestimated by recombination models, although the models agreed with sharing between unrelated individuals. Because the same donors could not be followed over many years, conclusions were based on cross-sectional statistical analysis. Invariant T cells such as MAIT and iNKT could partly confound zero-insertion analyses, although diverse VJ usage argued against such confounding for most clonotypes. Fewer insertions were carried by abundant cord blood beta clonotypes, a similar but weaker trend appeared in young adult naive repertoires, and no such trend appeared in memory repertoires.

Preparation of the library involved 5' RACE. The sequencing machine was an Illumina HiSeq 2000. A universal primer binding site was added through template switching, and the final cDNA carried a unique molecular identifier so that TCR cDNA molecules could be counted accurately. Specific primers in the conserved constant-segment region were used to synthesize first-strand cDNA for TCR alpha and beta chains. To control for contamination, every cDNA library carried two barcodes: a SMART-Mk sample barcode plus Illumina barcodes. TruSeq adapter sequences along with Illumina sample barcodes were introduced in two successive PCR steps. Sequencing of the TCR alpha and beta cDNA libraries was done on the Illumina HiSeq platform using custom primers. From the authors' description of their analysis: MiGEC processed the raw reads to extract unique molecular identifiers, while MiXCR was used to determine the CDR3 positions. Recombination models were inferred per individual with the repgenHMM and IGoR tools using an EM algorithm. Shared clonotypes were analyzed with the tcR package in R, and sharing was normalized by the product of cloneset sizes. To study raw recombination free of thymic and clonal selection effects, out-of-frame nonproductive sequences were analyzed. TCRdb cleaned the public reads at Q25 with fastp, built clones with MiXCR and kept in-frame beta chains. Entries that share a CDR3 protein sequence are merged under the most common genes and DNA. What appears here as the V and J calls and clone size reflects TCRdb's work, not the paper's. The sample table records hundreds of thousands of distinct CDR3 sequences; approximately 13% of these occur just once. The ten most abundant clones make up 6% to 9% of the sample.

These data were likewise used in another study, on yellow fever vaccine responses in identical twins. As the second paper documents: According to the authors, in identical twins the way T cells responded to vaccination appeared partly convergent and partly personalized. Focusing on identical twins, the study followed the T cell clones that responded to the vaccine, and did so with precision.

The sequenced material came from CD8+ T cells sorted from blood. The sequence was collected from a woman under 30 in good health. Recombination joined TRBV28 with TRBJ1-5; 8 central nucleotides agree with TRBD1. The CDR3 protein is CASSLWAQGAGQPQHF. The DNA sequence is given as TGTGCCAGCAGTTTATGGGCTCAGGGGGCCGGTCAGCCCCAGCATTTT.